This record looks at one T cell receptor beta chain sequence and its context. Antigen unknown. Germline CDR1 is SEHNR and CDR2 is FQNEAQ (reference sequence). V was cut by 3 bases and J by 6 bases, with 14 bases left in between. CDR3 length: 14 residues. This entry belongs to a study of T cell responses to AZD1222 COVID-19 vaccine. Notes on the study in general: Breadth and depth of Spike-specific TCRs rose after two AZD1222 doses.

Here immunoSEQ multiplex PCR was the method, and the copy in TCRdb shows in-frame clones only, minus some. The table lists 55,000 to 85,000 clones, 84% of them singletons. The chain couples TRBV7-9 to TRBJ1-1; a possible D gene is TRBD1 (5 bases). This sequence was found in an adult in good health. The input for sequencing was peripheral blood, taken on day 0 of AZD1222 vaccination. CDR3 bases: TGTGCCAGCAGCTTTTTCATTGTAGGGGCTGAAGCTTTCTTT. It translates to CASSFFIVGAEAFF.